This record covers a single T cell receptor beta chain. Its target is unknown. The data derive from a study of blood T cells in healthy people across ages. The CDR3 covers 13 residues. Germline V gene lookup returns CDR1 MNHEY and CDR2 SVGAGI. V lost 2 bases to trimming and J lost 7 bases, with 11 bases between them. Primers used in a second PCR of about 6 to 11 cycles were a sample-barcoded 5' primer and a J-beta primer mix. TCRdb used MiXCR to reprocess the 5' RACE reads, holding one entry per CDR3 protein. The data show more than 650,000 distinct CDR3 sequences, with 25% to 30% seen just once and 3% held by the top ten. Study findings and constraints: Fewer expanded clones and more diversity marked long-lived versus aged donors.

A further study also used this sample, focusing on T cells of mothers and their children.

Sequencing used blood. The clonotype comes from a boy between 10 and 17 years old in good health. The chain joins TRBV6-5 to TRBJ2-5; D is unresolved. Here the CDR3 DNA reads TGTGCCAGCAGTTACAAGACTTCGGGGACCCAGTACTTC. It translates to CASSYKTSGTQYF.